Given below is one TCR beta chain in context. Trimming pared 7 bases from V and 6 bases from J, leaving 6 bases between. The CDR3 contains 11 residues. Germline V gene data show CDR1 as SNHLY and CDR2 as FYNNEI. Original handling: Amplification of reference gene primers provided the estimated nucleated cell counts. TCRdb keeps only in-frame clones here, not all; method: immunoSEQ multiplex PCR. V, J and clone size are taken as reported in that table, and D and trimming were inferred from the DNA itself. This table holds 100,000 or so clones, about four fifths found once. This sample was included in a study of blood T cell repertoires in COVID-19. About the research overall: The analysed material was cDNA or gDNA that came from T cells, B-cell-depleted T cells, or PBMCs.

The source material was peripheral blood. The clonotype originates from a woman older than 75 with acute or convalescent COVID-19. The rearrangement joins TRBV2 to TRBJ2-2; D is perhaps TRBD2 (5 bases). The CDR3 sequence: CASKEAGELFF. The CDR3, as DNA: TGTGCCAGCAAGGAGGCCGGGGAGCTGTTTTTT. Filled out from reference TRBV2 and TRBJ2-2, the complete variable domain reads EPEVTQTPSHQVTQMGQEVILRCVPISNHLYFYWYRQILGQKVEFLVSFYNNEISEKSEIFDDQFSVERPDGSNFTLKIRSTKLEDSAMYFCASKEAGELFFGEGSRLTVL.